Listed below are T cell receptor beta chains from one sample, sequenced in a study of shared clonotypes between healthy human individuals. The repertoire was sequenced with immunoSEQ multiplex PCR; TCRdb's copy has only in-frame clones and lacks some. The profile shows roughly 1,000,000 clones, around 82% of them singletons. The sequenced sample was memory CD4+ T cells from PBMCs. Source of these receptors: a man between 18 and 29 years old in good health. Some clones in this sample may be carry-over from other donors' samples. CDR3s include the opening cysteine and the closing phenylalanine or tryptophan. A D gene is named only where the DNA matches it firmly. Rows give clone size only sometimes, using once, few, many, or a class for an expanded clone.

d_gene,v_gene,len,j_gene,abundance,CDR3nt,CDR3aa
-,TRBV5-6,16,TRBJ2-5,few,TGTGCCAGCAGCCCGCTGGCGGTTCGGCAGCAAGAGACCCAGTACTTC,CASSPLAVRQQETQYF
-,TRBV14,16,TRBJ2-7,few,TGTGCCAGCAGCCAATTCGGTTCAGCGGGTACCTACGAGCAGTACTTC,CASSQFGSAGTYEQYF
TRBD2,TRBV6-6,16,TRBJ2-5,-,TGTGCCAGCAGTTACGTGGCGGGAGGGTCCCAAGAGACCCAGTACTTC,CASSYVAGGSQETQYF
TRBD2,TRBV10-2,14,TRBJ2-2,-,TGCGCCAGCGGGGACCCGGGAGGCACCGGGGAGCTGTTTTTT,CASGDPGGTGELFF
-,TRBV6-6,16,TRBJ2-1,once,TGTGCCAGCAGTTACAACGCGGCGGCGGGGGCTCAGGAGCAGTTCTTC,CASSYNAAAGAQEQFF
TRBD2,TRBV9,15,TRBJ2-2,-,TGTGCCAGCAGCCTCCAGCGGGAGAACACCGGGGAGCTGTTTTTT,CASSLQRENTGELFF
-,TRBV6-1,15,TRBJ1-1,-,TGTGCCAGCAGTGACTTCGCATTCATGGCCACTGAAGCTTTCTTT,CASSDFAFMATEAFF
-,TRBV6-1,14,TRBJ2-5,few,TGTGCCAGCAGTAGGGGGTACCCCGGGGAGACCCAGTACTTC,CASSRGYPGETQYF
TRBD2,TRBV29-1,14,TRBJ2-3,-,TGCAGCGTTGACGGTCTAGCGGATACAGATACGCAGTATTTT,CSVDGLADTDTQYF
-,TRBV7-8,14,TRBJ1-2,-,TGTGCCAGCACCACCCTTCCTGGGAGTCGGGGCTACACCTTC,CASTTLPGSRGYTF
-,TRBV19,15,TRBJ2-7,-,TGTGCCAGTAGGACCCCGCGGCCGAGCTCCTACGAGCAGTACTTC,CASRTPRPSSYEQYF
-,TRBV11-1,16,TRBJ1-1,-,TGTGCCAGCAGCTCCCGGGACGTAGGTAGGATCCCTGAAGCTTTCTTT,CASSSRDVGRIPEAFF
-,TRBV7-8,16,TRBJ2-1,once,TGTGCCAGCAGCTTAGCGGAGGGTGGGTTTCGCAATGAGCAGTTCTTC,CASSLAEGGFRNEQFF
-,TRBV2,13,TRBJ1-4,-,TGTGCCAGCACAAACAGCCTTAATGAAAAACTGTTTTTT,CASTNSLNEKLFF
-,TRBV5-1,15,TRBJ2-7,-,TGCGCCAGCAGCTTGGGTGGGACGGCCTCCTACGAGCAGTACTTC,CASSLGGTASYEQYF
-,TRBV15,15,TRBJ2-7,-,TGTGCCACCAGCAGCGTCAAGGGGATTCCCTACGAGCAGTACTTC,CATSSVKGIPYEQYF
-,TRBV11-2,12,TRBJ2-5,-,TGTGCCAGCAGCCTTAGACTAGAGACCCAGTACTTC,CASSLRLETQYF
-,TRBV11-3,13,TRBJ2-1,-,TGTGCCAGCAGCTTAGATACTGCCCATGAGCAGTTCTTC,CASSLDTAHEQFF
-,TRBV28,13,TRBJ1-2,-,TGTGCCAGCACCATGAGGTGGGGGAATGGCTACACCTTC,CASTMRWGNGYTF
TRBD2,TRBV5-1,16,TRBJ2-3,-,TGCGCCAGCAGGCGTTCAGCGGGAGGTCGCACAGATACGCAGTATTTT,CASRRSAGGRTDTQYF
-,TRBV20-1,10,TRBJ1-1,-,TGCAGTGGGGACGTCCCTGAAGCTTTCTTT,CSGDVPEAFF
-,TRBV7-9,16,TRBJ2-2,-,TGTGCCAGCAGCCCGAGTCGTGGGGGCGCGACCGGGGAGCTGTTTTTT,CASSPSRGGATGELFF